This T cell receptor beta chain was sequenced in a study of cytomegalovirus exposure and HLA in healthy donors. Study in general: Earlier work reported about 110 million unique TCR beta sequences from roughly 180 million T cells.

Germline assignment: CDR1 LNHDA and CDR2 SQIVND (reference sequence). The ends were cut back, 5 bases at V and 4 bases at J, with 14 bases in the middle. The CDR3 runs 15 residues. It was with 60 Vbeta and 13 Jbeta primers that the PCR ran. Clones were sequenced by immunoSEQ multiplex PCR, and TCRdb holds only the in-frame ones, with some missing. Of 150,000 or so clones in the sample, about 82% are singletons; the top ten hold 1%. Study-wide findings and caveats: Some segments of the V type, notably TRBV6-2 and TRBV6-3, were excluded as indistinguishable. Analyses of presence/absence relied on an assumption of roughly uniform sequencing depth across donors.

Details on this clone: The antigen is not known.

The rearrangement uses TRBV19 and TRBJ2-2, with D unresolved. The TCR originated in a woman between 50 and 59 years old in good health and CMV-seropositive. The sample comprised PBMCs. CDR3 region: CASSVERKPTGELFF. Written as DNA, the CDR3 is TGTGCCAGTAGTGTGGAGCGCAAACCCACCGGGGAGCTGTTTTTT.